This entry lists 17 T cell receptor beta chains sequenced from one sample in a study of CD8+CD57+ T cells in acquired aplastic anemia. It was genomic DNA that served as the template for profiling TCR beta VDJ and CDR3. TCRdb reprocessed the reads with MiXCR, giving one entry per CDR3 protein. The table lists around 180,000 distinct CDR3 sequences, approximately 48% of them singletons. Before being chosen for sequencing, patients had shown CD8+CD57+ cell expansion by flow cytometry. Material for sequencing was sorted CD4+, CD8+, or CD8+CD57+ T cells (not recorded which) from PBMCs. Receptors originate from a human donor with aplastic anemia.

This clonotype was found a few times. The chain uses TRBV19 and TRBJ1-6; 7 nucleotides match TRBD1. V was clipped by 8 bases and J by 6 bases; unmatched bases: 4. The germline CDR1 and CDR2 sequences are LNHDA and SQIVND (reference sequence). The CDR3 loop spans 13 amino acids. The CDR3 DNA reads TGTGCCAGTCCGGGACAGCCTAATTCACCCCTCCACTTT. It specifies CASPGQPNSPLHF. Variable domain in full (rest from reference TRBV19 and TRBJ1-6): DGGITQSPKYLFRKEGQNVTLSCEQNLNHDAMYWYRQDPGQGLRLIYYSQIVNDFQKGDIAEGYSVSREKKESFPLTVTSAQKNPTAFYLCASPGQPNSPLHFGNGTRLTVT.

Note on this clonotype: A read error is likely, as this CDR3 ends without the conserved phenylalanine or tryptophan. Because the CDR3's place on the DNA is in doubt, the DNA is left out and the CDR3 is given as listed by TCRdb. The rearrangement joins TRBV9 to TRBJ2-4. Germline-derived CDR1 and CDR2 are SGDLS and YYNGEE. With termini counted, the CDR3 has 8 amino acids. CDR3 protein: CASSVVGV.

About this clonotype: With a much larger clone just one base away, this may be a read error. V gene TRBV11-1 combines with J gene TRBJ2-1; maybe TRBD1 (7 bases). CDR1 and CDR2 from the germline V gene are SGHAT and FQDESV (reference sequence). The CDR3 contains 16 residues. The CDR3 loop reads CASSLGGGDSHNEQFF. The CDR3 DNA follows: TGTGCCAGCAGTCTAGGGGGCGGGGACTCCCACAATGAGCAGTTCTTC. The entire variable domain, with the rest obtained from reference TRBV11-1 and TRBJ2-1, is as follows: EAEVAQSPRYKITEKSQAVAFWCDPISGHATLYWYRQILGQGPELLVQFQDESVVDDSQLPKDRFSAERLKGVDSTLKIQPAELGDSAMYLCASSLGGGDSHNEQFFGPGTRLTVL.

This clonotype was recorded at least ten times. V gene TRBV24-1 combines with J gene TRBJ2-3; D not resolved. The CDR3 runs to 15 residues. The germline V gene has CDR1 KGHDR and CDR2 SFDVKD. V was pared by 9 bases and J by 2 bases, with 17 bases between. CDR3 in amino acids: CATSDGLGLTDTQYF. The CDR3, as DNA: TGTGCCACCTCTGACGGGTTGGGCCTCACAGATACGCAGTATTTT.

The sample holds a few counts of this clonotype. V is TRBV19 and J is TRBJ1-6; D ambiguous. This CDR3 has 13 amino acids. CDR1 and CDR2 from the germline V gene are LNHDA and SQIVND (reference sequence). The V end lost 6 bases, the J end lost 7 bases, and 10 bases lay between the germline ends. The CDR3 region is CASSTTWNSPLHF. The CDR3 DNA is TGTGCCAGTAGCACCACTTGGAATTCACCCCTCCACTTT.

Comments on this clonotype: The junction departs from the called germline gene at one end, perhaps through a read error. CDR3 region: CASSSHEGYEQHF. The CDR3 bases are TGTGCCAGCAGCTCACACGAGGGCTACGAGCAGCACTTC. The chain is built from TRBV7-9 and TRBJ2-7, with TRBD2 as a possible D gene (5 bases). The CDR3 consists of 13 residues. Germline-derived CDR1 and CDR2 are SEHNR and FQNEAQ (reference sequence).

This clonotype was found a few times. One base away lies a much larger clone, so this may be a sequencing read error. The genes are TRBV20-1 and TRBJ1-1; D perhaps matches TRBD1 (6 bases). The CDR3 runs to 15 residues. V gave up 5 bases and J gave up 1 base, with 17 bases separating them. The germline gives CDR1 DFQATT, CDR2 SNEGSKA (reference sequence). CDR3: CSARGGVGSNTEAFF. CDR3 sequence (DNA): TGCAGTGCTCGAGGGGGAGTGGGATCGAACACTGAAGCTTTCTTT.

The chain is built from TRBV2 and TRBJ2-1, with 12 bases matching TRBD2. Trimming at V came to 7 bases and at J to 8 bases, leaving 6 bases not matched to a gene. The CDR3 consists of 14 residues. CDR1 is SNHLY, CDR2 FYNNEI, per germline. The CDR3 loop reads CASKTSGGSDEQFF. The CDR3 region has the DNA TGTGCCAGCAAAACTAGCGGGGGGAGCGATGAGCAGTTCTTC. The full variable domain, with the rest looked up from reference TRBV2 and TRBJ2-1, is EPEVTQTPSHQVTQMGQEVILRCVPISNHLYFYWYRQILGQKVEFLVSFYNNEISEKSEIFDDQFSVERPDGSNFTLKIRSTKLEDSAMYFCASKTSGGSDEQFFGPGTRLTVL.

This chain uses TRBV7-9 with TRBJ2-7, with a tentative D call TRBD1 (6 bases). This CDR3 has 12 amino acids. The V end was cut by 3 bases, the J end by 5 bases, with 8 bases between. Germline CDR1 and CDR2: SEHNR and FQNEAQ (reference sequence). In DNA form, the CDR3 reads TGTGCCAGCAGCTTGACAGGTAACGAGCAGTACTTC. Translated: CASSLTGNEQYF.

This clonotype was counted between two and nine times. This chain links TRBV2 with TRBJ1-6, with D possibly TRBD1 on 6 matching bases. Trimming shortened V by 8 bases and J by 7 bases, and 12 bases separated the two germline ends. Germline V gene data show CDR1 as SNHLY and CDR2 as FYNNEI. The CDR3 covers 13 residues. This CDR3 reads CASPDRKNSPLHF. The CDR3 bases are TGTGCCAGCCCAGACAGGAAGAATTCACCCCTCCACTTT.

The V call is TRBV12-3 or TRBV12-4, the J call TRBJ2-2, with a tentative D call TRBD1 (5 bases). The V end was cut by 5 bases, the J end by 2 bases, with 12 bases between. The CDR3 covers 15 residues. CDR3 protein: CASSSQGVNTGELFF. The CDR3 nucleotides are TGTGCCAGCAGTAGCCAGGGTGTTAACACCGGGGAGCTGTTTTTT.

This clonotype was observed a handful of times. CDR3 sequence reads: CASSQVGGAFMDTQYF. The CDR3 DNA follows: TGTGCCAGCAGCCAAGTTGGGGGGGCCTTTATGGATACGCAGTATTTT. The rearrangement uses TRBV3-1 and TRBJ2-3, with a tentative D call TRBD2 (7 bases). Trimming took 1 base from V and 6 from J, leaving 17 bases between them. This CDR3 is 16 amino acids long. The germline CDR1 and CDR2 sequences are LGHDT and YNNKEL (reference sequence).

This clonotype was seen ten or more times. V gene TRBV11-3 combines with J gene TRBJ1-3; no definite D call. Germline V CDR1 and CDR2: SGHNT, YENEEA. This CDR3 spans 14 amino acids. Trimming pared 2 bases from V and 0 bases from J, leaving 5 bases between. The CDR3 sequence is CASSLRPSGNTIYF. The CDR3 bases are TGTGCCAGCAGCTTACGTCCCTCTGGAAACACCATATATTTT.

A word on this clonotype: A read error may be the cause here, since a much bigger clone is one base away. V and J are TRBV5-1 and TRBJ2-7, with TRBD2 identical over 7 bases. Germline-derived CDR1 and CDR2 are SGHRS and YFSETQ. CDR3 size: 13 residues. With 6 bases clipped from V and 5 bases from J, the junction kept 8 bases outside the gene matches. This CDR3 is CASKLAWFHEQYF. As DNA, the CDR3 is TGCGCCAGCAAACTAGCGTGGTTCCACGAGCAGTACTTC.

The V gene is TRBV20-1, the J gene TRBJ2-1; D not resolved. This CDR3 contains 12 residues. The V gene lost 0 bases and the J gene lost 5 bases, with 5 bases spanning the gap. CDR1 DFQATT and CDR2 SNEGSKA come from the germline V gene (reference sequence). CDR3 residues: CSARERNNEQFF. The CDR3 DNA reads as TGCAGTGCTAGAGAGCGGAACAATGAGCAGTTCTTC.

This clonotype was observed many times. The gene calls are TRBV6-1 and TRBJ1-2, with unresolved D. V lost 2 bases and J lost 2, with 3 bases in between. The CDR3 is made up of 12 amino acids. The germline CDR1 and CDR2 sequences are MNHNS and SASEGT. CDR3 residues: CASSESNYGYTF. For the CDR3, the DNA is TGTGCCAGCAGTGAATCCAACTATGGCTACACCTTC.

The J gene is TRBJ1-2, the V gene TRBV29-1, with D unresolved. Per the germline V gene, CDR1 is SQVTM and CDR2 is ANQGSEA. Between the trimmed V and J ends, which lost 4 bases and 4 bases, there was a span of 13 bases. This CDR3 is 13 amino acids long. The CDR3 sequence is CSVADPKGYGYTF. The DNA for the CDR3 is TGCAGCGTTGCTGACCCGAAGGGCTATGGCTACACCTTC.